This T cell receptor beta chain was captured by sequencing in a study of tumor T cells in aggressive B-cell lymphoma (dated by TCRdb to the late 2010s). Library preparation employed the immunoSEQ multiplex PCR assay. TCRdb provides this immuneACCESS table in a form limited to in-frame rearrangements. Some clones are lacking; in checked studies, under half of them reflect an unresolved V gene, and why the rest are absent is not known. The sample contains over 7,000 clones, roughly 80% of them found a single time. The ten largest clones take up approximately 2.7% of the sample. This clone was seen once. The clone's antigen remains unknown. Base qualities are not provided; no much larger clone lies one nucleotide away. Per the germline V gene, SGHVS is the CDR1 and FNYEAQ is the CDR2. Counted from cysteine to phenylalanine, this CDR3 has 16 amino acids. Only CDR3 DNA remains: 48 bases, in frame from the first base.

Material for sequencing was tumor tissue. This sequence originates from an adult with diffuse large B cell lymphoma. The chain is assembled from TRBV7-6 and TRBJ2-5; 9 middle bases align to TRBD2. The J call may be incorrect, as the DNA end agrees better with TRBJ2-7. The nucleotides are TGTGCCAGCAGCTTAGGAGGCGGGAGGGCCGTCTACGAGCAGTACTTC. Its translation reads: CASSLGGGRAVYEQYF.